This is a list of T cell receptor beta chains from one sample in a study of blood T cells in healthy people across ages. One entry per CDR3 protein results from TCRdb running MiXCR on the 5' RACE reads. This table has some 900,000 distinct CDR3 sequences, about 44% appearing once. Sequencing input: blood. The receptors stem from a young man in good health. CDR3s include the opening cysteine and the closing phenylalanine or tryptophan. The order of the fields is clone size, D gene, J gene, V gene, CDR3 length, CDR3 protein, CDR3 DNA. D genes are given only for firm matches. Not every row has a clone size; where given, it reads once, few, many or a size class.

clone_size: .
d_call: TRBD2
j_call: TRBJ2-7
v_call: TRBV2
cdr3_length: 15
cdr3_aa: CASKLGLDFPYEQYF
cdr3_nt: TGTGCCAGCAAGTTAGGACTAGATTTCCCCTACGAGCAGTACTTC

clone_size: few
d_call: TRBD2
j_call: TRBJ2-3
v_call: TRBV20-1
cdr3_length: 14
cdr3_aa: CSATESGGVDTQYF
cdr3_nt: TGCAGTGCGACCGAAAGCGGGGGAGTAGATACGCAGTATTTT

clone_size: .
d_call: .
j_call: TRBJ1-2
v_call: TRBV3-1
cdr3_length: 14
cdr3_aa: CASSQNPDRNGYTF
cdr3_nt: TGTGCCAGCAGCCAGAATCCGGACAGAAATGGCTACACCTTC

clone_size: .
d_call: TRBD1
j_call: TRBJ1-1
v_call: TRBV25-1
cdr3_length: 17
cdr3_aa: CASEKGQGFSVGTEAFF
cdr3_nt: TGTGCCAGCGAAAAGGGACAGGGGTTCTCGGTTGGCACTGAAGCTTTCTTT

clone_size: many
d_call: .
j_call: TRBJ2-7
v_call: TRBV28
cdr3_length: 12
cdr3_aa: CASSSSYYEQYF
cdr3_nt: TGTGCCAGCAGTTCGAGTTATTACGAGCAGTACTTC

clone_size: few
d_call: .
j_call: TRBJ2-5
v_call: TRBV9
cdr3_length: 15
cdr3_aa: CASTATPGLQETQYF
cdr3_nt: TGTGCCAGCACGGCCACGCCGGGACTTCAGGAGACCCAGTACTTC

clone_size: few
d_call: .
j_call: TRBJ2-3
v_call: TRBV21-1
cdr3_length: 17
cdr3_aa: CASSKGAKGRGTDTQYF
cdr3_nt: TGTGCCAGCAGCAAAGGGGCCAAGGGGAGGGGCACAGATACGCAGTATTTT

clone_size: few
d_call: .
j_call: TRBJ2-6
v_call: TRBV20-1
cdr3_length: 16
cdr3_aa: CSARIAGPSGANVLTF
cdr3_nt: TGCAGTGCTAGGATTGCGGGGCCCTCTGGGGCCAACGTCCTGACTTTC

clone_size: .
d_call: TRBD2
j_call: TRBJ2-7
v_call: TRBV9
cdr3_length: 15
cdr3_aa: CASSVGLAGVDEQYF
cdr3_nt: TGTGCCAGCAGCGTAGGACTAGCGGGAGTCGACGAGCAGTACTTC

clone_size: few
d_call: TRBD1
j_call: TRBJ1-2
v_call: TRBV28
cdr3_length: 15
cdr3_aa: CASSTLGQGANGYTF
cdr3_nt: TGTGCCAGCAGTACCCTGGGACAGGGGGCTAATGGCTACACCTTC

clone_size: few
d_call: .
j_call: TRBJ2-1
v_call: TRBV24-1
cdr3_length: 13
cdr3_aa: CATSGEPIGEQFF
cdr3_nt: TGTGCCACCAGTGGAGAACCGATCGGTGAGCAGTTCTTC

clone_size: .
d_call: .
j_call: TRBJ1-6
v_call: TRBV12-3/TRBV12-4
cdr3_length: 14
cdr3_aa: CASGRGGFSSPLHF
cdr3_nt: TGTGCCAGCGGTCGAGGAGGGTTTAGTTCACCCCTCCACTTT

clone_size: .
d_call: .
j_call: TRBJ2-7
v_call: TRBV4-1
cdr3_length: 16
cdr3_aa: CASSQEEARVTYEQYF
cdr3_nt: TGCGCCAGCAGCCAAGAAGAGGCCAGGGTGACCTACGAGCAGTACTTC

clone_size: .
d_call: .
j_call: TRBJ2-5
v_call: TRBV6-6
cdr3_length: 14
cdr3_aa: CASRTHRDQETQYF
cdr3_nt: TGTGCCAGCAGAACCCACAGGGATCAAGAGACCCAGTACTTC

clone_size: .
d_call: TRBD2
j_call: TRBJ2-7
v_call: TRBV3-1
cdr3_length: 15
cdr3_aa: CASGQELAGAHEQYF
cdr3_nt: TGTGCCAGCGGCCAAGAACTAGCGGGGGCCCACGAGCAGTACTTC

clone_size: .
d_call: .
j_call: TRBJ2-1
v_call: TRBV4-3
cdr3_length: 17
cdr3_aa: CASSQEPSISSYNEQFF
cdr3_nt: TGCGCCAGCAGCCAAGAGCCGTCGATAAGCTCCTACAATGAGCAGTTCTTC

clone_size: once
d_call: TRBD2
j_call: TRBJ2-7
v_call: TRBV7-2
cdr3_length: 16
cdr3_aa: CASSLGLAGGTYEQYF
cdr3_nt: TGTGCCAGCAGCTTAGGACTAGCGGGGGGGACCTACGAGCAGTACTTC

clone_size: .
d_call: TRBD1
j_call: TRBJ2-7
v_call: TRBV27
cdr3_length: 15
cdr3_aa: CASSLGGQDIYEQYF
cdr3_nt: TGTGCCAGCAGCCTCGGGGGACAGGACATCTACGAGCAGTACTTC

clone_size: .
d_call: TRBD2
j_call: TRBJ2-1
v_call: TRBV3-1
cdr3_length: 15
cdr3_aa: CASSPLAGGWIEQFF
cdr3_nt: TGTGCCAGCAGCCCACTAGCGGGGGGGTGGATTGAGCAGTTCTTC

clone_size: .
d_call: .
j_call: TRBJ2-7
v_call: TRBV4-1
cdr3_length: 16
cdr3_aa: CASSPGGEGFSYEQYF
cdr3_nt: TGCGCCAGCAGCCCGGGCGGTGAGGGATTTTCCTACGAGCAGTACTTC

clone_size: .
d_call: TRBD2
j_call: TRBJ2-5
v_call: TRBV20-1
cdr3_length: 15
cdr3_aa: CSATSSGGDLRAQYF
cdr3_nt: TGCAGTGCCACCTCTAGCGGGGGGGACCTGAGGGCCCAGTACTTC

clone_size: .
d_call: TRBD2
j_call: TRBJ2-4
v_call: TRBV5-1
cdr3_length: 15
cdr3_aa: CASSWGLLAKNIQYF
cdr3_nt: TGCGCCAGCAGCTGGGGACTACTAGCCAAAAACATTCAGTACTTC

clone_size: few
d_call: TRBD1
j_call: TRBJ2-3
v_call: TRBV10-3
cdr3_length: 15
cdr3_aa: CAISDLGRGLDTQYF
cdr3_nt: TGTGCCATCAGTGACCTGGGCAGGGGGCTGGATACGCAGTATTTT

clone_size: few
d_call: .
j_call: TRBJ2-7
v_call: TRBV2
cdr3_length: 15
cdr3_aa: CASSDPQGGSYEQYF
cdr3_nt: TGTGCCAGCAGTGACCCGCAGGGAGGCTCCTACGAGCAGTACTTC

clone_size: .
d_call: TRBD1
j_call: TRBJ2-1
v_call: TRBV12-3/TRBV12-4
cdr3_length: 15
cdr3_aa: CASRGGGQGNDEQFF
cdr3_nt: TGTGCCAGCAGGGGAGGAGGACAGGGGAACGATGAGCAGTTCTTC

clone_size: .
d_call: .
j_call: TRBJ2-3
v_call: TRBV28
cdr3_length: 15
cdr3_aa: CASSPRDFSAGTQYF
cdr3_nt: TGTGCCAGCAGTCCTAGGGACTTTAGCGCAGGTACGCAGTATTTT

clone_size: .
d_call: TRBD1
j_call: TRBJ1-2
v_call: TRBV20-1
cdr3_length: 18
cdr3_aa: CSASPITGQGVSNYGYTF
cdr3_nt: TGCAGTGCTAGTCCTATAACGGGACAGGGGGTATCTAACTATGGCTACACCTTC

clone_size: .
d_call: .
j_call: TRBJ2-5
v_call: TRBV29-1
cdr3_length: 12
cdr3_aa: CSVEIWEGEQYF
cdr3_nt: TGCAGCGTTGAAATATGGGAGGGGGAGCAGTACTTC

clone_size: .
d_call: .
j_call: TRBJ2-5
v_call: TRBV6-5
cdr3_length: 15
cdr3_aa: CASSYSYRGGETQYF
cdr3_nt: TGTGCCAGCAGTTACTCTTATAGGGGAGGCGAGACCCAGTACTTC

clone_size: .
d_call: TRBD1
j_call: TRBJ1-4
v_call: TRBV4-3
cdr3_length: 15
cdr3_aa: CASRERQGTNEKLFF
cdr3_nt: TGCGCCAGCAGAGAGCGACAGGGGACCAATGAAAAACTGTTTTTT

clone_size: .
d_call: TRBD2
j_call: TRBJ2-3
v_call: TRBV5-4
cdr3_length: 16
cdr3_aa: CASSLPSGGAADTQYF
cdr3_nt: TGTGCCAGCAGCCTTCCCAGCGGGGGGGCCGCAGATACGCAGTATTTT

clone_size: few
d_call: TRBD1
j_call: TRBJ2-7
v_call: TRBV29-1
cdr3_length: 16
cdr3_aa: CSVELAGTGSSYEQYF
cdr3_nt: TGCAGCGTTGAACTCGCCGGGACAGGGAGCTCCTACGAGCAGTACTTC

clone_size: .
d_call: .
j_call: TRBJ2-6
v_call: TRBV5-1
cdr3_length: 16
cdr3_aa: CASSLVEGTGANVLTF
cdr3_nt: TGCGCCAGCAGCTTGGTAGAAGGGACTGGGGCCAACGTCCTGACTTTC

clone_size: .
d_call: .
j_call: TRBJ2-1
v_call: TRBV20-1
cdr3_length: 13
cdr3_aa: CSASLAQYNEQFF
cdr3_nt: TGCAGTGCTAGCCTAGCACAATACAATGAGCAGTTCTTC

clone_size: few
d_call: .
j_call: TRBJ1-2
v_call: TRBV4-1
cdr3_length: 14
cdr3_aa: CASRQQRLGGGYTF
cdr3_nt: TGCGCCAGCAGGCAACAGAGGCTGGGAGGGGGCTACACCTTC

clone_size: .
d_call: TRBD2
j_call: TRBJ2-1
v_call: TRBV4-2
cdr3_length: 19
cdr3_aa: CASSPQRGTSGGPNNEQFF
cdr3_nt: TGTGCCAGCAGCCCGCAAAGGGGGACTAGCGGGGGGCCTAACAATGAGCAGTTCTTC

clone_size: .
d_call: .
j_call: TRBJ2-7
v_call: TRBV27
cdr3_length: 13
cdr3_aa: CASGVAGRYEQYF
cdr3_nt: TGTGCCAGCGGTGTGGCTGGGCGTTACGAGCAGTACTTC

clone_size: .
d_call: .
j_call: TRBJ1-4
v_call: TRBV12-3/TRBV12-4
cdr3_length: 17
cdr3_aa: CASSFTRGSRPNEKLFF
cdr3_nt: TGTGCCAGCAGTTTTACTAGGGGGAGCCGACCCAATGAAAAACTGTTTTTT

clone_size: .
d_call: .
j_call: TRBJ2-7
v_call: TRBV18
cdr3_length: 15
cdr3_aa: CASSPTDFRLNEQYF
cdr3_nt: TGTGCCAGCTCACCGACAGATTTTAGATTAAACGAGCAGTACTTC

clone_size: few
d_call: .
j_call: TRBJ2-7
v_call: TRBV20-1
cdr3_length: 14
cdr3_aa: CSALMGLASYEQYF
cdr3_nt: TGCAGTGCTCTTATGGGACTCGCCTCCTACGAGCAGTACTTC

clone_size: once
d_call: .
j_call: TRBJ1-1
v_call: TRBV6-2/TRBV6-3
cdr3_length: 12
cdr3_aa: CASSWDNAEAFF
cdr3_nt: TGTGCCAGCAGTTGGGACAATGCTGAAGCTTTCTTT

clone_size: few
d_call: TRBD1
j_call: TRBJ2-4
v_call: TRBV12-3/TRBV12-4
cdr3_length: 15
cdr3_aa: CASSLTGGAVDIQYF
cdr3_nt: TGTGCCAGCAGCCTGACAGGGGGCGCGGTTGACATTCAGTACTTC

clone_size: .
d_call: .
j_call: TRBJ2-1
v_call: TRBV7-3
cdr3_length: 15
cdr3_aa: CASSYGASSYNEQFF
cdr3_nt: TGTGCCAGCAGCTATGGGGCGAGCTCCTACAATGAGCAGTTCTTC

clone_size: few
d_call: TRBD1
j_call: TRBJ2-1
v_call: TRBV27
cdr3_length: 14
cdr3_aa: CASSPWTGGDEQFF
cdr3_nt: TGTGCCAGCAGTCCATGGACAGGGGGCGATGAGCAGTTCTTC

clone_size: few
d_call: .
j_call: TRBJ1-1
v_call: TRBV4-3
cdr3_length: 15
cdr3_aa: CASSQDRGLVTEAFF
cdr3_nt: TGCGCCAGCAGCCAAGATCGGGGCCTAGTTACTGAAGCTTTCTTT

clone_size: few
d_call: TRBD1
j_call: TRBJ1-2
v_call: TRBV29-1
cdr3_length: 11
cdr3_aa: CSVDPDRVYTF
cdr3_nt: TGCAGCGTAGACCCCGACAGGGTGTACACCTTC

clone_size: few
d_call: .
j_call: TRBJ2-7
v_call: TRBV5-1
cdr3_length: 16
cdr3_aa: CASSRGGEHNDYEQYF
cdr3_nt: TGCGCCAGCAGCCGAGGGGGGGAACACAATGACTACGAGCAGTACTTC

clone_size: few
d_call: TRBD1
j_call: TRBJ1-1
v_call: TRBV29-1
cdr3_length: 14
cdr3_aa: CSVVGQGLNTEAFF
cdr3_nt: TGCAGCGTTGTTGGACAGGGGCTGAACACTGAAGCTTTCTTT

clone_size: few
d_call: .
j_call: TRBJ2-3
v_call: TRBV6-2/TRBV6-3
cdr3_length: 12
cdr3_aa: CATSKDADTQYF
cdr3_nt: TGTGCCACCTCGAAGGACGCAGATACGCAGTATTTT

clone_size: .
d_call: .
j_call: TRBJ1-6
v_call: TRBV20-1
cdr3_length: 14
cdr3_aa: CSAREGPSNSPLHF
cdr3_nt: TGCAGTGCTAGAGAAGGCCCATCTAATTCACCCCTCCACTTT

clone_size: .
d_call: .
j_call: TRBJ1-6
v_call: TRBV7-9
cdr3_length: 13
cdr3_aa: CASSSQGLISLHF
cdr3_nt: TGTGCCAGCAGCTCCCAGGGCCTCATATCCCTCCACTTT

clone_size: .
d_call: .
j_call: TRBJ2-2
v_call: TRBV5-1
cdr3_length: 14
cdr3_aa: CASLQDPNTGELFF
cdr3_nt: TGCGCCAGCTTACAGGACCCGAACACCGGGGAGCTGTTTTTT

clone_size: .
d_call: .
j_call: TRBJ2-5
v_call: TRBV20-1
cdr3_length: 12
cdr3_aa: CSARRFQETQYF
cdr3_nt: TGCAGTGCTAGACGGTTCCAAGAGACCCAGTACTTC

clone_size: .
d_call: TRBD1
j_call: TRBJ1-2
v_call: TRBV10-3
cdr3_length: 13
cdr3_aa: CAISPGTGDGYTF
cdr3_nt: TGTGCCATCAGCCCCGGGACAGGGGATGGCTACACCTTC

clone_size: .
d_call: .
j_call: TRBJ2-3
v_call: TRBV3-1
cdr3_length: 16
cdr3_aa: CASSLQGLVRPDTQYF
cdr3_nt: TGTGCCAGCAGCCTGCAGGGCCTGGTTCGCCCAGATACGCAGTATTTT

clone_size: few
d_call: TRBD2
j_call: TRBJ2-1
v_call: TRBV9
cdr3_length: 14
cdr3_aa: CASSVTSGYNEQFF
cdr3_nt: TGTGCCAGCAGCGTAACTAGCGGTTACAATGAGCAGTTCTTC

clone_size: few
d_call: TRBD2
j_call: TRBJ2-1
v_call: TRBV2
cdr3_length: 17
cdr3_aa: CASSSLAGEHRGDEQFF
cdr3_nt: TGTGCCAGCAGCTCGCTAGCGGGGGAGCACCGTGGGGATGAGCAGTTCTTC

clone_size: few
d_call: TRBD2
j_call: TRBJ2-1
v_call: TRBV10-3
cdr3_length: 14
cdr3_aa: CAISEGLVRGEQFF
cdr3_nt: TGTGCCATCAGTGAAGGACTAGTCCGCGGTGAGCAGTTCTTC

clone_size: .
d_call: TRBD2
j_call: TRBJ2-7
v_call: TRBV20-1
cdr3_length: 15
cdr3_aa: CSARPPSGSSYEQYF
cdr3_nt: TGCAGTGCTAGACCCCCTAGCGGAAGCTCCTACGAGCAGTACTTC